These 20 T cell receptor beta chains share one sample of origin, sequenced in a study of blood T cells in healthy people across ages. Primed by a sample-barcoded 5' primer and a J-beta primer mix, a second PCR proceeded for roughly 6 to 12 cycles. TCRdb re-derived calls from the 5' RACE reads in MiXCR, one entry per CDR3 protein. The table includes 1,500,000 or so distinct CDR3 sequences, roughly 59% detected once. The sample taken for sequencing was blood. These receptors all stem from a man aged 18 to 29 in good health.

The chain is built from TRBV7-9 and TRBJ2-2; 8 bases are a match to TRBD2. V was clipped by 5 bases and J by 6 bases; unmatched bases: 14. This CDR3 is built from 17 residues. Germline CDR1 SEHNR, CDR2 FQNEAQ (reference sequence). CDR3 nucleotides: TGTGCCAGCAGCCAGACCCCGGGACTAGGGGTAGCCGGGGAGCTGTTTTTT. Amino acids: CASSQTPGLGVAGELFF.

This clonotype was recorded only once. The chain uses TRBV7-9 and TRBJ2-4; D gene ambiguous. This CDR3 is built from 19 residues. Germline CDR1 SEHNR, CDR2 FQNEAQ (reference sequence). Trimming removed 4 bases at V and 1 base at J, with 23 bases between. CDR3 nucleotide sequence: TGTGCCAGCAGCTCGTCCCTTGCACGTCATTTTACGGCCAAAAACATTCAGTACTTC. Translation gives CASSSSLARHFTAKNIQYF.

This clonotype was seen a few times. The genes are TRBV7-8 and TRBJ1-2, with unresolved D. With 5 bases removed from V and 8 bases from J, the gap between germline ends came to 18 bases. The CDR3 totals 14 residues. The V gene's germline CDR1 is SGHVS and CDR2 FQNEAQ. This chain's CDR3 is CASSPRAVFGGYTF. The CDR3 nucleotides read TGTGCCAGCAGCCCCCGAGCGGTTTTTGGCGGCTACACCTTC. Full variable domain (remainder filled in from reference TRBV7-8 and TRBJ1-2): GAGVSQSPRYKVAKRGQDVALRCDPISGHVSLFWYQQALGQGPEFLTYFQNEAQLDKSGLPSDRFFAERPEGSVSTLKIQRTQQEDSAVYLCASSPRAVFGGYTFGSGTRLTVV.

The chain joins TRBV7-6 to TRBJ2-3, with D unclear. The ends were cut back, 1 base at V and 8 bases at J, with 7 bases in the middle. Germline V lookup: CDR1 SGHVS, CDR2 FNYEAQ. The CDR3 totals 12 residues. The CDR3 reads CASSLEASTQYF. The CDR3 DNA follows: TGTGCCAGCAGCTTAGAGGCGTCTACGCAGTATTTT.

The gene calls are TRBV2 and TRBJ2-2; tentatively, D is TRBD2 (5 bases). CDR1 and CDR2 from the germline V gene are SNHLY and FYNNEI. V was cut by 3 bases and J by 7 bases, with 9 bases left in between. The CDR3 is made up of 13 amino acids. DNA for the CDR3: TGTGCCAGCAGTGAGGGAGACGGCGGGGAGCTGTTTTTT. Its protein product is CASSEGDGGELFF.

This clonotype was found a few times. This chain connects TRBV29-1 to TRBJ2-7; 11 bases align to TRBD2. Germline lookup yields CDR1 SQVTM and CDR2 ANQGSEA. There are 15 residues in the CDR3. V was pared by 4 bases and J by 0 bases, with 5 bases of the junction left unmatched. The CDR3 region has the DNA TGCAGCGTTGGGCCTGGGACTAGCGGCTCCTACGAGCAGTACTTC. Translated, it gives CSVGPGTSGSYEQYF.

Turning to this clonotype: This clone may be a read error of a much larger clone one base away. The J gene is TRBJ1-2, the V gene TRBV6-6, with D tentatively TRBD1 (5 bases). Germline CDR1 reads MNHNY; CDR2 reads SVGAGI (reference sequence). The CDR3 spans 14 residues. The CDR3 DNA reads TGTGCCAGCAGTGACTCGGACAAAACTTATGGCTACACCTTC. Protein product: CASSDSDKTYGYTF.

The rearrangement joins TRBV7-9 to TRBJ1-2; maybe TRBD1 (5 bases). The length of the CDR3 is 11 residues. Trimming took 6 bases from V and 8 from J, leaving 10 bases between them. CDR1 and CDR2 from the germline V gene are SEHNR and FQNEAQ (reference sequence). CDR3 loop: CASSGALGYTF. The CDR3, as DNA: TGTGCCAGCAGTGGGGCTCTAGGCTACACCTTC.

This chain connects TRBV7-2 to TRBJ2-1, with TRBD2 identical over 9 bases. With 5 bases clipped from V and 3 bases from J, the junction kept 5 bases outside the gene matches. CDR1 is SGHTA and CDR2 is FQGNSA in the germline V gene. The CDR3 is made up of 15 amino acids. CDR3 region: CASSASGGIYNEQFF. CDR3 in DNA: TGTGCCAGCAGCGCCAGCGGGGGGATCTACAATGAGCAGTTCTTC.

The chain couples TRBV28 to TRBJ2-1; maybe TRBD1 (5 bases). The CDR3 sequence is 13 residues long. Germline CDR1 and CDR2: MDHEN and SYDVKM. The V and J ends lost 5 bases and 6 bases respectively, with 11 bases between them. CDR3 sequence (DNA): TGTGCCAGCAGTCTCAGGGTAGGCAATGAGCAGTTCTTC. Amino acid sequence: CASSLRVGNEQFF.

The rearrangement uses TRBV4-1 and TRBJ2-1, with D perhaps given as TRBD1 or TRBD2 (6 bases each). This CDR3 spans 17 amino acids. Germline-derived CDR1 and CDR2 are MGHRA and YSYEKL. The V gene lost 0 bases and the J gene lost 4 bases, with 16 bases spanning the gap. CDR3 amino acids: CASSQDQKGGRYNEQFF. Written as DNA, the CDR3 is TGCGCCAGCAGCCAAGATCAGAAGGGGGGAAGGTACAATGAGCAGTTCTTC.

This clonotype was picked up a small number of times. CDR3 nucleotide sequence: TGTGCCAGCAGCCGCGCCCTAGGATCCACAGATACGCAGTATTTT. Translating gives CASSRALGSTDTQYF. The chain carries TRBV14 and TRBJ2-3; D gene uncertain. V gave up 4 bases and J gave up 2 bases, with 13 bases separating them. The germline CDR1 and CDR2 sequences are SGHDN and FVKESK. The CDR3 is made up of 15 amino acids. Drawing the rest from reference TRBV14 and TRBJ2-3, the complete variable domain is EAGVTQFPSHSVIEKGQTVTLRCDPISGHDNLYWYRRVMGKEIKFLLHFVKESKQDESGMPNNRFLAERTGGTYSTLKVQPAELEDSGVYFCASSRALGSTDTQYFGPGTRLTVL.

The genes are TRBV11-2 and TRBJ1-2; D might be TRBD1 (5 bases). Per germline, CDR1 SGHAT and CDR2 FQNNGV. V lost 1 base and J 4 bases, leaving 16 bases between the germline ends. The CDR3 length is 16 residues. The CDR3 loop reads CASSLAYRSRSYGYTF. In DNA form, the CDR3 reads TGTGCCAGCAGCTTAGCCTACAGGTCTCGAAGCTATGGCTACACCTTC.

The chain joins TRBV12-3 or TRBV12-4 to TRBJ2-2, with D perhaps matching TRBD1 (6 bases). V was pared by 5 bases and J by 1 base, with 14 bases between. This CDR3 contains 16 residues. CDR3 region: CASSPRDTRNTGELFF. CDR3 sequence (DNA): TGTGCCAGCAGTCCCCGGGACACCCGGAACACCGGGGAGCTGTTTTTT.

The V call is TRBV20-1, the J call TRBJ2-1; maybe TRBD2 (6 bases). The germline V gene has CDR1 DFQATT and CDR2 SNEGSKA (reference sequence). V was pared by 1 base and J by 4 bases, with 14 bases between. This CDR3 comprises 15 residues. The CDR3 nucleotides read TGCAGTGCTAGAGGCATAGGAGGGCCTTACAATGAGCAGTTCTTC. This sequence encodes CSARGIGGPYNEQFF.

This clonotype was observed a few times. This CDR3 is CAGRSGGATDTQYF. The CDR3 nucleotides are TGTGCCGGCCGGAGCGGGGGGGCGACAGATACGCAGTATTTT. The chain has TRBV7-2 and TRBJ2-3; 10 nucleotides align to TRBD2. The trim removed 11 bases at V and 3 bases at J, leaving 8 bases unmatched. The CDR3 contains 14 residues. Per the germline V gene, CDR1 is SGHTA and CDR2 is FQGNSA.

The J gene is TRBJ1-4, the V gene TRBV11-2; 9 bases align to TRBD1. Germline values: CDR1 SGHAT, CDR2 FQNNGV. CDR3 size: 15 residues. The trim removed 5 bases at V and 4 bases at J, leaving 5 bases unmatched. The CDR3 bases are TGTGCCAGCAGCCACGGACAGGGGCGTAATGAAAAACTGTTTTTT. Translating gives CASSHGQGRNEKLFF.

This clonotype was recorded a few times. The chain combines TRBV20-1 with TRBJ2-7, with 9 nucleotides matching TRBD1. J lost 6 bases, V lost 6 bases, and 9 bases had no gene match. The CDR3 has 13 residues. The germline V gene has CDR1 DFQATT and CDR2 SNEGSKA (reference sequence). This chain's CDR3 is CSAQRTGEGEQYF. CDR3 nucleotide sequence: TGCAGTGCCCAACGGACAGGGGAGGGCGAGCAGTACTTC.

This rearrangement joins TRBV10-3 to TRBJ2-7; D may correspond to TRBD1 or TRBD2 (5 bases each). Trimming removed 4 bases at V and 5 bases at J, with 15 bases between. Germline assignment: CDR1 ENHRY and CDR2 SYGVKD. This CDR3 region has 14 residues. The CDR3 sequence is CAISGDVQGHEQYF. For the CDR3, the DNA is TGTGCCATCAGTGGGGACGTTCAGGGCCACGAGCAGTACTTC.

The rearrangement links TRBV20-1 to TRBJ2-5; D ambiguous. Gene TRBJ2-7 matches the end of the DNA better, so the J call may be wrong. The CDR3 has 14 amino acids. The germline CDR1 and CDR2 sequences are DFQATT and SNEGSKA (reference sequence). This CDR3 is CSAKPAVGTYEQYF. DNA of the CDR3: TGCAGTGCAAAGCCCGCCGTGGGGACCTACGAGCAGTACTTC.